This TCR beta chain was profiled in a study of blood T cell repertoires in COVID-19. Clones were read by immunoSEQ multiplex PCR, and TCRdb kept only the in-frame ones, dropping some. In the table there are roughly 230,000 clones, around 92% of which are singletons. Germline CDR1 reads LNHDA; CDR2 reads SQIVND (reference sequence). The CDR3 sequence is 15 residues long. Trimming cost V 3 bases and J 1 base; bases outside gene matches: 5. The source is a woman aged 25 to 39 with acute COVID-19. The rearrangement links TRBV19 to TRBJ1-1; 7 positions agree with TRBD1. The sample taken for sequencing was PBMCs or T cells enriched from blood (not recorded which). The CDR3 here is CASSMYGTENTEAFF. The CDR3 DNA sequence: TGTGCCAGTAGTATGTATGGGACAGAGAACACTGAAGCTTTCTTT. Complete variable domain (other parts from reference TRBV19 and TRBJ1-1): DGGITQSPKYLFRKEGQNVTLSCEQNLNHDAMYWYRQDPGQGLRLIYYSQIVNDFQKGDIAEGYSVSREKKESFPLTVTSAQKNPTAFYLCASSMYGTENTEAFFGQGTRLTVV.